This is a list of T cell receptor beta chains from one sample in a study of blood T cell repertoires in COVID-19. Produced via immunoSEQ multiplex PCR; TCRdb's table is partial and in-frame only. Among approximately 210,000 clones listed, 84% were seen once. Sequenced sample: peripheral blood. Source of these receptors: a human donor in a cohort sampled during active COVID-19. CDR3s include the opening cysteine and the closing phenylalanine or tryptophan. The D gene is left open where the match is weak. Clone size, where shown, is once, few, many, or a class for clones that have expanded.

d_call j_call clone_size v_call cdr3_nt cdr3_aa
NA TRBJ2-1 NA TRBV4-2 TGTGCCAGCAGCCAACCCCGCGCTAGGGGAAACAATGAGCAGTTCTTC CASSQPRARGNNEQFF
NA TRBJ1-1 NA TRBV7-9 TGTGCCAGCAGCTTAGTTCAGGGCCCGACTTTCTTT CASSLVQGPTFF
NA TRBJ2-1 NA TRBV19 TGTGCCAGTAGTATAGGTAGGGGCAGTGAGCAGTTCTTC CASSIGRGSEQFF
TRBD2 TRBJ2-1 NA TRBV28 TGTGCCAGCAGTCCTCCGGGACTAGCGGGGAGAAATGAGCAGTTCTTC CASSPPGLAGRNEQFF
NA TRBJ2-5 once TRBV2 TGTGCCAGCAGTCATCGGGAGTACCAAGAGACCCAGTACTTC CASSHREYQETQYF
NA TRBJ2-3 NA TRBV4-2 TGTGCCAGCAGCCGAGAGAGCACTATTTTGCATGCAGATACGCAGTATTTT CASSRESTILHADTQYF
TRBD1 TRBJ2-2 once TRBV24-1 TGTGCCACCAAACAGGGGGCGGTCACCGGGGAGCTGTTTTTT CATKQGAVTGELFF
TRBD1 TRBJ1-6 NA TRBV3-1/TRBV3-2 TGTGCCAGCAGCCTAATCGACAGGGAGGCTTCACCCCTCCACTTT CASSLIDREASPLHF
NA TRBJ1-3 few TRBV28 TGTGCCAGCAGTTTAGGGGGGGCCACGGCTGGAAACACCATATATTTT CASSLGGATAGNTIYF
TRBD1 TRBJ2-5 NA TRBV5-1 TGCGCCAGCAGCTTTGACAGGGTTGCGACCCAGTACTTC CASSFDRVATQYF
TRBD1 TRBJ2-4 NA TRBV11-1 TGTGCCAGCAGCCGGGGACAGCAAAACATTCAGTACTTC CASSRGQQNIQYF
NA TRBJ1-3 NA TRBV7-9 TGTGCCAGCAGCTTAAGTTTCGGGATTTCTGGAAACACCATATATTTT CASSLSFGISGNTIYF
NA TRBJ1-2 NA TRBV5-6 TGTGCCAGCAGCTTGGTAGGGGGTGACTATGGCTACACCTTC CASSLVGGDYGYTF
TRBD1 TRBJ1-2 once TRBV19 TGTGCCAGTAGGGGACAGGGGTCGGGAAGTGGCTACACCTTC CASRGQGSGSGYTF
TRBD1 TRBJ1-2 few TRBV3-1/TRBV3-2 TGTGCCAGCAGCCAAGAGGAGGGACAGGGTTCTGGTGGCTACACCTTC CASSQEEGQGSGGYTF
NA TRBJ2-5 NA TRBV12-3/TRBV12-4 TGTGCCAGCAGTTATGGGAGGGAGACCCAGTACTTC CASSYGRETQYF
NA TRBJ1-1 once TRBV11-2 TGTGCCAGCAGCAGGGGCTACGGCGTTGAAGCTTTCTTT CASSRGYGVEAFF
TRBD2 TRBJ2-1 NA TRBV27 TGTGCCAGCAGTTTTCTCTGGAGTGGGGTTAGCGGGAACAAAACTCGGGAGCAGTTCTTC CASSFLWSGVSGNKTREQFF
NA TRBJ1-5 NA TRBV19 TGTGCCAGTCAGCAGGCTCAATTATATCAGCCCCAGCATTTT CASQQAQLYQPQHF
TRBD1 TRBJ1-1 NA TRBV6-1 TGTGCCAGCAGTGATGAGGGGGCAAGGAACACTGAAGCTTTCTTT CASSDEGARNTEAFF
NA TRBJ1-2 NA TRBV6-6 TGTGCCAGCAGGGGACAACCCGTCTACTATGGCTACACCTTC CASRGQPVYYGYTF
NA TRBJ2-5 NA TRBV5-1 TGCGCCAGCAGCTTTAAAGAGACCCAGTACTTC CASSFKETQYF
NA TRBJ2-5 once TRBV11-2 TGTGCCAGCAGTTTCCCGGGAAGACAAGAGACCCAGTACTTC CASSFPGRQETQYF
TRBD1 TRBJ2-1 NA TRBV5-4 TGTGCCAGCAGTTTAACAGGGGGCAATGAGCAGTTCTTC CASSLTGGNEQFF
NA TRBJ2-5 NA TRBV2 TGTGCCAGCAGTGAAACCGGGGGTGGAGAGACCCAGTACTTC CASSETGGGETQYF
TRBD1 TRBJ1-2 NA TRBV7-3 TGTGCCAGCAGCCCCGGACAGGGTTGGCGCGGCTACACCTTC CASSPGQGWRGYTF
NA TRBJ2-6 NA TRBV5-1 TGCGCCAGCAGCCCTACCCTTACCCCTGGGGCCAACGTCCTGACTTTC CASSPTLTPGANVLTF
TRBD2 TRBJ2-3 NA TRBV14 TGTGCCAGCAGCCTCGGGGGGAGCACAGATACGCAGTATTTT CASSLGGSTDTQYF
NA TRBJ1-1 NA TRBV3-1/TRBV3-2 TGTGCCAGCAGCCATGATCGGCGACTCACTGAAGCTTTCTTT CASSHDRRLTEAFF
NA TRBJ2-7 NA TRBV5-1 TGCGCCAGCAGCGGAGGGGACGGGACCACCTACGAGCAGTACTTC CASSGGDGTTYEQYF
NA TRBJ2-2 NA TRBV19 TGTGCCAGTAGGACACTGGACACCGGGGAGCTGTTTTTT CASRTLDTGELFF
TRBD1 TRBJ2-1 NA TRBV9 TGTGCCAGCAGCCCCCGGACAGGGGGTAACAATGAGCAGTTCTTC CASSPRTGGNNEQFF
NA TRBJ2-1 many TRBV4-1 TGCGCCAGCAGCCAAGAGCCGGTAAGGAGCTACAATGAGCAGTTCTTC CASSQEPVRSYNEQFF
NA TRBJ2-1 NA TRBV14 TGTGCCAGCAGCCAAGCGGGAAACAATGAGCAGTTCTTC CASSQAGNNEQFF
TRBD1 TRBJ1-1 NA TRBV29-1 TGCAGCGTCGACAGGGGGCGAGGGGCTTTCTTT CSVDRGRGAFF
NA TRBJ1-1 NA TRBV10-3 TGTGCCATCAGTGAGTCGGGGGGAGCCACTGAAGCTTTCTTT CAISESGGATEAFF
TRBD1 TRBJ2-2 NA TRBV10-3 TGTGCCATCAGTCGCGACAGGGGGCTTACCGGGGAGCTGTTTTTT CAISRDRGLTGELFF
NA TRBJ1-2 once TRBV2 TGTGCCAGCAGTGCAGGGGACGCCTATGGCTACACCTTC CASSAGDAYGYTF
NA TRBJ2-7 NA TRBV4-1 TGCGCCAGCAGCCTCGCTGGGGGCGGGAGATTTTACGAGCAGTACTTC CASSLAGGGRFYEQYF
TRBD2 TRBJ2-4 NA TRBV27 TGTGCCAGCGGTAAACTGGCTAGCGGGAGTGGCATTCAGTACTTC CASGKLASGSGIQYF
NA TRBJ2-5 NA TRBV29-1 TGCAGCGTTTTTACTAGGGGGGAGACCCAGTACTTC CSVFTRGETQYF
NA TRBJ1-6 once TRBV3-1/TRBV3-2 TGTGCCAGCAGCGTTCGGATGGAGAATTCACCCCTCCACTTT CASSVRMENSPLHF
NA TRBJ1-2 few TRBV3-1/TRBV3-2 TGTGCCAGCAGCCAAGTTGGGCAGGGTGGTGGCTACACCTTC CASSQVGQGGGYTF
NA TRBJ2-3 NA TRBV5-1 TGCGCCACCCAGGGGCCTAGCACAGATACGCAGTATTTT CATQGPSTDTQYF